These 5 T cell receptor beta chains originate from one sample sequenced in a study of beta chain features in type 1 diabetes. The study reverse transcribed the entire isolated RNA, so it sequenced expressed TCRB transcripts. Profiled with immunoSEQ multiplex PCR; TCRdb holds only in-frame clones, not every one. The sample has 150,000 to 200,000 clones, 10% to 15% seen once. Sequencing was done on a sample of central memory CD4+ T cells from blood. All receptors come from a woman under 30 in good health.

The chain combines TRBV29-1 with TRBJ2-5; 7 nucleotides match TRBD2. Germline CDR1 reads SQVTM; CDR2 reads ANQGSEA. With 6 bases clipped from V and 5 bases from J, the junction kept 18 bases outside the gene matches. CDR3 length equals 16 residues. The chain's CDR3 is CSVLSRGGRSSETQYF. CDR3 bases: TGCAGCGTCCTCTCTCGGGGCGGGAGAAGTTCGGAGACCCAGTACTTC.

The sample holds a few counts of this clone. V usage is TRBV5-1 and J usage is TRBJ2-3; 11 positions match TRBD2. Germline loops: CDR1 SGHRS, CDR2 YFSETQ. The CDR3 sequence is 16 residues long. V lost 4 bases to trimming and J lost 5 bases; unmatched junction nucleotides: 9. The CDR3, as DNA: TGCGCCAGCAGCCCGAGGAGTAGCGGGAGGGGAGATACGCAGTATTTT. Translated, it gives CASSPRSSGRGDTQYF.

This clone has a handful of counts. The CDR3 reads CATSSAPGTGDGYTF. The CDR3 DNA is TGTGCCACCAGCAGTGCTCCCGGGACAGGGGACGGCTACACCTTC. The chain couples TRBV15 to TRBJ1-2; TRBD1 aligns across 10 bases. Germline V gene lookup returns CDR1 LNHNV and CDR2 YYDKDF (reference sequence). The trim removed 3 bases at V and 8 bases at J, leaving 9 bases unmatched. The length of the CDR3 is 15 residues.

This clone has a handful of counts. The rearrangement links TRBV7-2 to TRBJ1-2; D not resolved. This CDR3 is 13 amino acids long. CDR1 is SGHTA and CDR2 is FQGNSA in the germline V gene. Trimming removed 5 bases at V and 8 bases at J, with 15 bases between. DNA of the CDR3: TGTGCCAGCAGCAAGGGAGGCGCGGCAGGCTACACCTTC. It codes for CASSKGGAAGYTF.

This clone came up a few times. In DNA form, the CDR3 reads TGTGCCAGCAGTTCTCCCCACCGGGACAGGTCCTACGAGCAGTACTTC. Translated, it gives CASSSPHRDRSYEQYF. V gene TRBV28 combines with J gene TRBJ2-7; TRBD1 aligns across 8 bases. This CDR3 is 16 amino acids long. The trim removed 4 bases at V and 1 base at J, leaving 9 bases unmatched. Per the germline V gene, CDR1 is MDHEN and CDR2 is SYDVKM.